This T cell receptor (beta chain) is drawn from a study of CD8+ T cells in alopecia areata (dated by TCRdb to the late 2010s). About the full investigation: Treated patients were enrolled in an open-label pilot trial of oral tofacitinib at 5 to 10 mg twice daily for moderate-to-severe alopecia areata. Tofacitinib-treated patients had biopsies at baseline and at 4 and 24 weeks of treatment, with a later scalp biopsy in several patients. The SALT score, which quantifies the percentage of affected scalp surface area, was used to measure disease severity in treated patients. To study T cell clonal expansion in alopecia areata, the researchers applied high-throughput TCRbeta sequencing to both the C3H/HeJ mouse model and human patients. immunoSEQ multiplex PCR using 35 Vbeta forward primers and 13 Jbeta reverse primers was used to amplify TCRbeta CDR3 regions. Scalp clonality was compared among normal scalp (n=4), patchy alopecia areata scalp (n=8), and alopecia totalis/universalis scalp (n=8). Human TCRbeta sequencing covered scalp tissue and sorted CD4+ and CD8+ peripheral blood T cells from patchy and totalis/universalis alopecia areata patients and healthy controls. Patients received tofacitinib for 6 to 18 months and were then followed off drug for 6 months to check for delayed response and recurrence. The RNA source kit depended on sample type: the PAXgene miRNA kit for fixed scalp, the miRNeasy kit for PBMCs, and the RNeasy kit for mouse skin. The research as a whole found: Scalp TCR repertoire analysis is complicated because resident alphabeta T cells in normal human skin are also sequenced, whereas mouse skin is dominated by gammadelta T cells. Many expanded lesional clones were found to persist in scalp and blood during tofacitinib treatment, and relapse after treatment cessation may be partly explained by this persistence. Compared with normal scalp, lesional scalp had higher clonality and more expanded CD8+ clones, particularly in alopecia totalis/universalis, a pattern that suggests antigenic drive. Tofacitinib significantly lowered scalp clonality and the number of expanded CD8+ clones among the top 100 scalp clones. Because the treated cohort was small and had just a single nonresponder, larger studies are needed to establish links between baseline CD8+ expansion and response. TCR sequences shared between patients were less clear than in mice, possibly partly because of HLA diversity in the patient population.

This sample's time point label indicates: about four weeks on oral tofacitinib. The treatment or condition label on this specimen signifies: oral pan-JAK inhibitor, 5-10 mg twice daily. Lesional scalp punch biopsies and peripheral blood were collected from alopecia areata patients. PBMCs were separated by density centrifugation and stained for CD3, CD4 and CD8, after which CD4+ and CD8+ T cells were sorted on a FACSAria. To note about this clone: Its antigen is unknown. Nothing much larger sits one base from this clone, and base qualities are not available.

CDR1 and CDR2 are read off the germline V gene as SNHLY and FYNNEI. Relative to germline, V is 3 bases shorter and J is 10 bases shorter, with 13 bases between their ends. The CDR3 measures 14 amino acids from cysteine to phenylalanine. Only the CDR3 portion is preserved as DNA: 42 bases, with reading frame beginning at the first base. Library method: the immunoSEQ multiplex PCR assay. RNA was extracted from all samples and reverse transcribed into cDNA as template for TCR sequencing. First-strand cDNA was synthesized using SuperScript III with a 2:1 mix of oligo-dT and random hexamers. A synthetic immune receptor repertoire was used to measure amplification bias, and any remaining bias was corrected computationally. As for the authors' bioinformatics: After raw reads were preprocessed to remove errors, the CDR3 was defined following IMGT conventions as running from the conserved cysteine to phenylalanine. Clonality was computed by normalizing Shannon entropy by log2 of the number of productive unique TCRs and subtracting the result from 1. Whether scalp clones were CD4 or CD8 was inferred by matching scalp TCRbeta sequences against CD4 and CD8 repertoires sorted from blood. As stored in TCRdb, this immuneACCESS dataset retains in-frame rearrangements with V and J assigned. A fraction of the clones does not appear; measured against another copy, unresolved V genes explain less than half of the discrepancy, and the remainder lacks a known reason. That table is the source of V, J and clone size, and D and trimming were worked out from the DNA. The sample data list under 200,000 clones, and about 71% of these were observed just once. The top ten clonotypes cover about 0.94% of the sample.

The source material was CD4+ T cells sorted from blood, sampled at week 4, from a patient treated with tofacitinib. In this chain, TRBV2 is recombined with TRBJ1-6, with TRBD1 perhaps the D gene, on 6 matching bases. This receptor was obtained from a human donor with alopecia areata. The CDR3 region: CASSDGQRGSPLHF. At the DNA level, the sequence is TGTGCCAGCAGTGACGGACAGCGGGGATCACCCCTCCACTTT. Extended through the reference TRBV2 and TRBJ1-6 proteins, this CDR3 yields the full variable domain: EPEVTQTPSHQVTQMGQEVILRCVPISNHLYFYWYRQILGQKVEFLVSFYNNEISEKSEIFDDQFSVERPDGSNFTLKIRSTKLEDSAMYFCASSDGQRGSPLHFGNGTRLTVT.